These 25 T cell receptor beta chains came from one sample sequenced in a study of T-cell memory formation after mild COVID-19. TCRdb fed the 5' RACE reads into MiXCR, producing one record per CDR3 protein. The sample yields some 29,000 distinct CDR3 sequences, around 16% seen once. The sequenced sample was PBMCs or a T cell subset sorted from them (not recorded which). The receptors originated from an adult who had mild COVID-19 (a few samples of this study predate the infection). Cell type and time point are not known.

This clonotype was seen ten or more times. The V call is TRBV6-5, the J call TRBJ1-2; TRBD1 matches at 7 bases. The CDR3 runs 14 residues. The germline gives CDR1 MNHEY, CDR2 SVGAGI. Germline trimming cut 0 bases from V and 7 bases from J; bases unmatched to any gene: 5. CDR3 region: CASSYSQGTTGYTF. Here the CDR3 DNA reads TGTGCCAGCAGTTACTCACAGGGGACAACTGGCTACACCTTC.

This clonotype appeared many times. The CDR3 nucleotides read TGTGCCAGCAGCAAAGCTGGAGGACTAGCGGGGTTAAGGGGTAGAAAAAAGAGCTACGAGCAGTACTTC. This translates into CASSKAGGLAGLRGRKKSYEQYF. The chain joins TRBV21-1 to TRBJ2-7; the table's TRBD2 call for D was not verified on the DNA. TRBV21-1 is a known pseudogene. There are 23 residues in the CDR3.

This clonotype was seen many times. V is TRBV7-9 and J is TRBJ2-7; D is tentatively TRBD1 or TRBD2 (5 bases each). The CDR3 loop spans 17 amino acids. Trimming pared 4 bases from V and 2 bases from J, leaving 21 bases between. Germline CDR1 reads SEHNR; CDR2 reads FQNEAQ (reference sequence). CDR3 sequence (DNA): TGTGCCAGCAGCTCGTCGCTAGGGACCAAGATCCCCTACGAGCAGTACTTC. Translation gives CASSSSLGTKIPYEQYF.

This chain connects TRBV2 to TRBJ1-2, with 8 bases lining up with TRBD1. Germline V CDR1 and CDR2: SNHLY, FYNNEI. Trimming removed 5 bases from V and 2 bases from J; junction bases left unmatched: 4. This CDR3 is 14 amino acids long. The CDR3 nucleotides read TGTGCCAGCAGTAACAGGGGGGTAAACTATGGCTACACCTTC. Translating gives CASSNRGVNYGYTF.

This clonotype occurred many times. This chain joins TRBV12-3 or TRBV12-4 and TRBJ2-7; 11 bases agree with TRBD2. Trimming took 3 bases from V and 3 from J; bases not matched to a gene: 4. The CDR3 sequence is 15 residues long. CDR3 nucleotide sequence: TGTGCCAGCAGTTTCTCTAGCGGGAGGTTCTACGAGCAGTACTTC. Encoded protein: CASSFSSGRFYEQYF.

This clonotype was counted between two and nine times. The chain carries TRBV12-3 or TRBV12-4 and TRBJ1-3; tentative D call: TRBD1 (5 bases). V lost 3 bases, J lost 4 bases, and 10 bases lay in between. The CDR3 sequence is 14 residues long. This chain's CDR3 is CASSFRGEGNTIYF. CDR3 DNA: TGTGCCAGCAGTTTCCGGGGGGAAGGAAACACCATATATTTT.

This clonotype was seen at least ten times. The chain is built from TRBV5-5 and TRBJ2-2; D might be TRBD1 (6 bases). CDR1 and CDR2 (germline): SGHKS, YYEKEE (reference sequence). The V end lost 4 bases, the J end lost 0 bases, and 16 bases lay between the germline ends. The CDR3 has 17 amino acids. CDR3 sequence: CASSRTGFGTNTGELFF. The CDR3 DNA reads as TGTGCCAGCAGCCGAACAGGGTTCGGAACGAACACCGGGGAGCTGTTTTTT.

This clonotype was observed at least ten times. This chain links TRBV5-1 with TRBJ2-7, with 8 nucleotides matching TRBD1. V dropped 3 bases and J dropped 5; count of bases not matched to a gene: 10. The CDR3 is 15 amino acids. Looked up from germline, CDR1 is SGHRS and CDR2 is YFSETQ. For the CDR3, the DNA is TGCGCCAGCAGCTCGCCTGAAACAGGGGGTCACGAGCAGTACTTC. Its translation is CASSSPETGGHEQYF.

The rearrangement uses TRBV6-2 or TRBV6-3 and TRBJ2-1; 11 bases are a match to TRBD2. CDR3 length equals 16 residues. CDR1 is MNHEY and CDR2 is SVGEGT in the germline V gene. The trim removed 10 bases at V and 0 bases at J, leaving 8 bases unmatched. For the CDR3, the DNA is TGTGCCACCCAACCGGGACTAGCGGTCTCCTACAATGAGCAGTTCTTC. Protein product: CATQPGLAVSYNEQFF.

The chain has TRBV4-1 and TRBJ2-3; 7 nucleotides align to TRBD2. The germline V gene encodes CDR1 MGHRA and CDR2 YSYEKL. There are 17 residues in the CDR3. V lost 2 bases and J lost 5; bases outside the gene matches: 13. This CDR3 reads CASSQPTSASAVDTQYF. The CDR3 nucleotides are TGCGCCAGCAGCCAACCTACTAGCGCTTCTGCGGTAGATACGCAGTATTTT.

In its sample, this clonotype was seen many times. The chain is built from TRBV7-6 and TRBJ2-1, with D perhaps matching TRBD2 (6 bases). Deletions cut 8 bases from V and 0 bases from J, with 17 bases between. CDR1 is SGHVS and CDR2 is FNYEAQ in the germline V gene. The CDR3 length is 16 residues. In DNA, the CDR3 is TGTGCCAGCGGACGGAGGGTCCCGGGCTCCTACAATGAGCAGTTCTTC. Its translation: CASGRRVPGSYNEQFF. The whole variable domain, filled in from reference TRBV7-6 and TRBJ2-1, reads GAGVSQSPRYKVTKRGQDVALRCDPISGHVSLYWYRQALGQGPEFLTYFNYEAQQDKSGLPNDRFSAERPEGSISTLTIQRTEQRDSAMYRCASGRRVPGSYNEQFFGPGTRLTVL.

There are many counts of this clonotype. V and J are TRBV6-1 and TRBJ2-7, with 8 bases that match TRBD1. The CDR3 runs to 14 residues. Germline values: CDR1 MNHNS, CDR2 SASEGT. Losses at the gene ends were 4 bases for V and 4 bases for J; bases not matched to a gene: 6. The CDR3 loop reads CASSVRTGFYEQYF. As DNA, the CDR3 is TGTGCCAGCAGTGTAAGGACAGGGTTTTACGAGCAGTACTTC.

Many counts were recorded for this clonotype. The chain employs TRBV9 and TRBJ2-3; possible D gene TRBD2, 5 bases. V lost 2 bases to trimming and J lost 6 bases, with 7 bases between them. The germline CDR1 and CDR2 sequences are SGDLS and YYNGEE. The CDR3 consists of 12 residues. The CDR3 sequence: CASSVGEDTQYF. CDR3 DNA sequence: TGTGCCAGCAGCGTCGGGGAGGATACGCAGTATTTT.

In its sample, this clonotype was seen many times. This chain links TRBV7-8 with TRBJ2-6; tentatively, D is TRBD1 (5 bases). From germline, CDR1 is SGHVS and CDR2 FQNEAQ. V was shortened by 5 bases and J by 2 bases, with 10 bases between the two germline ends. The length of the CDR3 is 15 residues. Here the CDR3 reads CASSRQTAGANVLTF. Written as DNA, the CDR3 is TGTGCCAGCAGCCGTCAGACAGCTGGGGCCAACGTCCTGACTTTC.

This clonotype has at least ten counts. The chain employs TRBV7-9 and TRBJ2-5, with 10 bases that match TRBD2. V dropped 7 bases and J dropped 2; count of bases not matched to a gene: 7. Germline V CDR1 and CDR2: SEHNR, FQNEAQ (reference sequence). This CDR3 is built from 15 residues. Here the CDR3 reads CASTVAGGGQETQYF. The CDR3 coding sequence is TGTGCCAGCACAGTAGCGGGGGGAGGACAAGAGACCCAGTACTTC.

The chain joins TRBV9 to TRBJ1-2; tentative D call: TRBD1 (6 bases). The germline V gene encodes CDR1 SGDLS and CDR2 YYNGEE. V was shortened by 0 bases and J by 4 bases, with 22 bases between the two germline ends. The CDR3 length is 18 residues. This CDR3 is CASSVVAQAYAGVYGYTF. The CDR3 bases are TGTGCCAGCAGCGTAGTCGCACAGGCCTATGCAGGGGTCTATGGCTACACCTTC. The entire variable domain, with the rest obtained from reference TRBV9 and TRBJ1-2, is as follows: DSGVTQTPKHLITATGQRVTLRCSPRSGDLSVYWYQQSLDQGLQFLIQYYNGEERAKGNILERFSAQQFPDLHSELNLSSLELGDSALYFCASSVVAQAYAGVYGYTFGSGTRLTVV.

The table lists this clonotype with many counts. This chain uses TRBV7-8 with TRBJ2-1, with D possibly TRBD2 on 5 matching bases. V dropped 5 bases and J dropped 2 bases, with 7 bases sitting between them. The CDR3 extends over 13 amino acids. Germline V gene data show CDR1 as SGHVS and CDR2 as FQNEAQ. CDR3 protein: CASSHGAYNEQFF. The DNA of the CDR3 is TGTGCCAGCAGCCACGGGGCCTACAATGAGCAGTTCTTC.

At least ten counts were recorded for this clonotype. The chain carries TRBV10-2 and TRBJ2-2; D perhaps matches TRBD1 (5 bases). The V gene lost 5 bases and the J gene lost 7 bases, with 14 bases spanning the gap. The CDR3 spans 14 residues. CDR1 WSHSY and CDR2 SAAADI come from the germline V gene. This CDR3 is CASSPQGINGELFF. As DNA, the CDR3 is TGCGCCAGCAGTCCCCAGGGTATCAACGGGGAGCTGTTTTTT.

The genes are TRBV27 and TRBJ1-1, with D perhaps TRBD1 (6 bases). Germline CDR1 reads MNHEY; CDR2 reads SMNVEV (reference sequence). This CDR3 contains 14 residues. The V and J ends lost 5 bases and 5 bases respectively, with 15 bases between them. The CDR3 sequence: CASSLTTGSTEAFF. The CDR3 DNA is TGTGCCAGCAGTCTGACGACAGGCTCGACTGAAGCTTTCTTT.

The chain links TRBV20-1 to TRBJ2-1, with 9 bases matching TRBD2. V shed 7 bases and J 6 bases; nucleotides not matched to a gene: 7. CDR1 is DFQATT and CDR2 is SNEGSKA in the germline V gene (reference sequence). The CDR3 runs to 13 residues. The CDR3 spells CSGSSGETNEQFF. CDR3 nucleotide sequence: TGCAGTGGGTCTAGCGGGGAAACCAATGAGCAGTTCTTC.

This clonotype has a single count. The V gene is TRBV3-1, the J gene TRBJ2-5; D gene ambiguous. Trimming pared 5 bases from V and 5 bases from J, leaving 12 bases between. The CDR3 extends over 13 amino acids. Germline CDR1 LGHDT, CDR2 YNNKEL (reference sequence). CDR3 in amino acids: CASSYLGGETQYF. CDR3 nucleotide sequence: TGTGCCAGCAGCTACTTAGGTGGGGAGACCCAGTACTTC.

A few counts support this clonotype. The chain employs TRBV6-2 or TRBV6-3 and TRBJ1-1, with no clear D. The CDR3 covers 14 residues. Trimming pared 3 bases from V and 3 bases from J, leaving 11 bases between. Germline V lookup: CDR1 MNHEY, CDR2 SVGEGT. CDR3 amino acids: CASSYLRLDTEAFF. The CDR3 DNA is TGTGCCAGCAGTTATCTCCGCCTGGACACTGAAGCTTTCTTT.

This clonotype was found many times. This chain connects TRBV30 to TRBJ2-7; the D gene is possibly TRBD2 (5 bases). CDR1 is GTSNPN and CDR2 is SVGIG in the germline V gene (reference sequence). V was trimmed by 6 bases and J by 5 bases, leaving 11 bases between them. The CDR3 is 11 amino acids. The CDR3 nucleotides read TGTGCCTGTGGGCGGGCACACGAGCAGTACTTC. Encoded protein: CACGRAHEQYF.

This clonotype was counted many times. The rearrangement uses TRBV7-3 and TRBJ2-6; no clear D gene. V lost 4 bases and J lost 1, with 5 bases in between. Looked up from germline, CDR1 is SGHTA and CDR2 is FQGTGA. The CDR3 covers 14 residues. CDR3 sequence: CASSSGSGANVLTF. Here the CDR3 DNA reads TGTGCCAGCAGCTCCGGGTCTGGGGCCAACGTCCTGACTTTC.

This clonotype showed up many times. The V gene is TRBV2, the J gene TRBJ1-4, with 8 bases aligning to TRBD1. Germline V gene data show CDR1 as SNHLY and CDR2 as FYNNEI. Trimming at V came to 7 bases and at J to 4 bases, leaving 5 bases not matched to a gene. The CDR3 loop spans 14 amino acids. CDR3 nucleotides: TGTGCCAGCACCGGACAGGGTCGTAATGAAAAACTGTTTTTT. Amino acids: CASTGQGRNEKLFF.